These 25 T cell receptor beta chains originate from one sample sequenced in a study of post-analysis software for immune sequencing data. No cognate antigen is known for these TCRs. Researchers reported that TCR beta cDNA libraries carried unique molecular identifiers. TCRdb called the PCR reads again in MiXCR, with one record for every CDR3 protein. The sample lists under 900,000 distinct CDR3 sequences; approximately 53% were seen once. Study outcomes and limitations: Patients used about 5 TRBV segments, including TRBV5-6, TRBV5-1 and TRBV20-1, more often than controls.

Sequenced input: blood. The receptor set was obtained from a girl aged 5 to 17 with multiple sclerosis.

This rearrangement joins TRBV19 to TRBJ2-1; possibly TRBD1 or TRBD2 for D (6 bases each). Germline CDR1 reads LNHDA; CDR2 reads SQIVND (reference sequence). The CDR3 is made up of 19 amino acids. V shed 1 base and J shed 0 bases, with 19 bases lying between them. The CDR3 sequence: CASSIVGGFGGSSYNEQFF. CDR3 sequence (DNA): TGTGCCAGTAGTATAGTAGGGGGGTTTGGCGGAAGCTCCTACAATGAGCAGTTCTTC.

This chain links TRBV18 with TRBJ2-5; 7 nucleotides match TRBD1. V lost 3 bases and J lost 0; bases outside the gene matches: 7. The CDR3 has 16 amino acids. The germline V gene has CDR1 KGHSH and CDR2 LQKENI. The CDR3 sequence: CASSPSGQANQETQYF. The CDR3 DNA sequence: TGTGCCAGCTCACCGTCAGGACAGGCGAACCAAGAGACCCAGTACTTC.

This clonotype was counted only a few times. CDR3 nucleotides: TGCGCCAGCAGCGTCCAGGGGGACGAGCAGTTCTTC. This codes for CASSVQGDEQFF. The rearrangement links TRBV5-1 to TRBJ2-1; 7 nucleotides align to TRBD1. The CDR3 consists of 12 residues. With V trimmed by 4 bases and J by 10 bases, 5 bases remained unmatched. Germline V gives CDR1 SGHRS, CDR2 YFSETQ. Together with reference TRBV5-1 and TRBJ2-1, the CDR3 gives the full variable domain: KAGVTQTPRYLIKTRGQQVTLSCSPISGHRSVSWYQQTPGQGLQFLFEYFSETQRNKGNFPGRFSGRQFSNSRSEMNVSTLELGDSALYLCASSVQGDEQFFGPGTRLTVL.

The CDR3 DNA follows: TGTGCCAGCAGCCGCGGGAGGGGAGATCAGCCCCAGCATTTT. Its translation: CASSRGRGDQPQHF. The rearrangement joins TRBV12-3 or TRBV12-4 to TRBJ1-5, with TRBD1 as a possible D gene (5 bases). CDR3 size: 14 residues. The V and J ends lost 6 bases and 5 bases respectively, with 14 bases between them.

J is TRBJ1-3 and V is TRBV30, with D perhaps matching TRBD1 (5 bases). Germline V gives CDR1 GTSNPN, CDR2 SVGIG (reference sequence). Trimming left V 4 bases short and J 0 bases short, with 16 bases between. The CDR3 is made up of 16 amino acids. The CDR3 DNA reads TGTGCCTGGACCGAGGAACAGGTCGTCTCTGGAAACACCATATATTTT. It yields the protein CAWTEEQVVSGNTIYF.

The rearrangement joins TRBV6-5 to TRBJ2-7; maybe TRBD1 (5 bases). Germline CDR1 is MNHEY and CDR2 is SVGAGI. The CDR3 spans 13 residues. Trimming took 5 bases from V and 3 from J, leaving 11 bases between them. CDR3 coding DNA: TGTGCCAGCAGTCGCAGACAGATCTACGAGCAGTACTTC. It yields the protein CASSRRQIYEQYF.

This clonotype appeared a few times. This chain uses TRBV6-6 with TRBJ2-2; 7 nucleotides line up with TRBD2. V was clipped by 2 bases and J by 3 bases; unmatched bases: 9. The CDR3 contains 17 residues. Germline loops: CDR1 MNHNY, CDR2 SVGAGI (reference sequence). The CDR3, as DNA: TGTGCCAGCAGTTACCGGTTGAGCGGGGTGTACACCGGGGAGCTGTTTTTT. It translates to CASSYRLSGVYTGELFF.

This chain connects TRBV27 to TRBJ2-1; TRBD2 aligns across 14 bases. The CDR3 covers 17 residues. From germline, CDR1 is MNHEY and CDR2 SMNVEV (reference sequence). The J segment lost 4 bases and the V segment lost 4 bases, leaving 6 bases of the junction unmatched. The CDR3 DNA reads as TGTGCCAGCAGTTCCCCGGGACTAGCGGGAGTTTACAATGAGCAGTTCTTC. Protein product: CASSSPGLAGVYNEQFF.

The table lists this clonotype with a few counts. This chain uses TRBV10-3 with TRBJ2-4, with D perhaps TRBD1 (5 bases). Trimming removed 4 bases from V and 6 bases from J, with 13 bases in between. The germline V gene encodes CDR1 ENHRY and CDR2 SYGVKD. CDR3 length: 14 amino acids. CDR3 amino acids: CAISGGPPGNIQYF. The CDR3 DNA reads TGTGCCATCAGTGGGGGCCCGCCAGGAAACATTCAGTACTTC.

The chain carries TRBV20-1 and TRBJ2-3; D not certain. Trimming removed 3 bases from V and 6 bases from J, with 13 bases in between. Germline CDR1 DFQATT, CDR2 SNEGSKA (reference sequence). The CDR3 is 13 residues long. DNA for the CDR3: TGCAGTGCTAGGTCTCCGATGGGGGATACGCAGTATTTT. Protein product: CSARSPMGDTQYF.

This clonotype was counted between two and nine times. The CDR3 sequence is CASSQEFRGTRQETQYF. The CDR3 DNA is TGTGCCAGCAGCCAAGAATTCCGGGGGACTAGGCAAGAGACCCAGTACTTC. The V gene is TRBV3-1, the J gene TRBJ2-5; 8 bases are shared with TRBD2. The CDR3 contains 17 residues. After removal of 0 bases from V and 2 bases from J, the junction contained 8 bases not matched to a gene. Germline CDR1 LGHDT, CDR2 YNNKEL (reference sequence).

This chain links TRBV29-1 with TRBJ2-2; D is tentatively TRBD1 or TRBD2 (5 bases each). Trimming stripped 4 bases from V and 1 base from J, with 13 bases between. Germline CDR1 SQVTM, CDR2 ANQGSEA. This CDR3 has 15 amino acids. CDR3 in DNA: TGCAGCGTTGTGAAGGGACCACTGAACACCGGGGAGCTGTTTTTT. This codes for CSVVKGPLNTGELFF.

The V gene is TRBV29-1, the J gene TRBJ2-6; D not certain. The germline CDR1 and CDR2 sequences are SQVTM and ANQGSEA. There are 13 residues in the CDR3. Between the trimmed V and J ends, which lost 4 bases and 2 bases, there was a span of 6 bases. The CDR3 nucleotides are TGCAGCGTTGTTGGCCCTGGGGCCAACGTCCTGACTTTC. It yields the protein CSVVGPGANVLTF.

Only a few counts were recorded for this clonotype. V and J are TRBV11-2 and TRBJ2-3; D is ambiguous. Trimming took off 0 bases at V and 2 bases at J, with 12 bases between the two ends. CDR1 is SGHAT, CDR2 FQNNGV, per germline. The CDR3 loop spans 16 amino acids. This CDR3 is CASSLDSGVATDTQYF. The CDR3 DNA reads as TGTGCCAGCAGCTTAGATAGTGGGGTGGCCACAGATACGCAGTATTTT.

The table lists this clonotype with a few counts. This chain uses TRBV6-1 with TRBJ2-5; 13 bases are a match to TRBD2. Trimming at V came to 6 bases and at J to 4 bases, leaving 8 bases not matched to a gene. CDR1 is MNHNS and CDR2 is SASEGT in the germline V gene. CDR3 length: 16 residues. This CDR3 reads CASSWTSGSTGETQYF. The CDR3 DNA reads as TGTGCCAGCAGCTGGACTAGCGGGAGTACGGGAGAGACCCAGTACTTC.

The gene calls are TRBV20-1 and TRBJ2-3, with TRBD2 as a possible D gene (5 bases). V was trimmed by 5 bases and J by 2 bases, leaving 11 bases between them. The length of the CDR3 is 13 residues. Germline V gives CDR1 DFQATT, CDR2 SNEGSKA (reference sequence). The DNA of the CDR3 is TGCAGTGCTCTAAAGCGGAACACAGATACGCAGTATTTT. This codes for CSALKRNTDTQYF.

V usage is TRBV7-9 and J usage is TRBJ2-7; 9 nucleotides agree with TRBD1. V gave up 6 bases and J gave up 2 bases; unmatched junction bases: 8. The CDR3 runs 15 residues. Germline CDR1 and CDR2: SEHNR and FQNEAQ (reference sequence). The chain's CDR3 is CASRSTGGEAYEQYF. CDR3 bases: TGTGCCAGCAGGTCTACAGGGGGCGAGGCCTACGAGCAGTACTTC.

The CDR3 loop reads CAISGTSGRNYEQYF. The DNA for the CDR3 is TGTGCCATCAGTGGGACTAGCGGGAGAAACTACGAGCAGTACTTC. The J gene is TRBJ2-7, the V gene TRBV10-3, with 13 bases identical to TRBD2. This CDR3 region has 15 residues. Per germline, CDR1 ENHRY and CDR2 SYGVKD. V trimming: 4 bases; J trimming: 3 bases; junction bases outside the gene matches: 3.

This clonotype has only a few counts. The chain is built from TRBV12-3 or TRBV12-4 and TRBJ2-1; 10 positions agree with TRBD2. Germline trimming cut 5 bases from V and 5 bases from J; bases unmatched to any gene: 9. The CDR3 covers 16 residues. CDR3 protein: CASSPTGLATNNEQFF. DNA for the CDR3: TGTGCCAGCAGTCCAACGGGACTAGCGACGAACAATGAGCAGTTCTTC.

The chain has TRBV27 and TRBJ1-4; TRBD1 matches 7 bases. The CDR3 consists of 17 residues. Germline-derived CDR1 and CDR2 are MNHEY and SMNVEV (reference sequence). The junction had 10 bases not matched to a gene; V was cut back by 3 bases and J by 3 bases. CDR3: CASSFNRGPWANEKLFF. CDR3 DNA: TGTGCCAGCAGTTTCAACAGGGGTCCTTGGGCTAATGAAAAACTGTTTTTT.

Note on this clonotype: An end of the junction differs from the germline gene, which may be a read error. The chain combines TRBV20-1 with TRBJ2-1; D assignment may be TRBD1 or TRBD2 (5 bases each). There are 17 residues in the CDR3. The germline V gene has CDR1 DFQATT and CDR2 SNEGSKA (reference sequence). CDR3 sequence reads: CSVVVPGTLCSHNEQFF. In DNA, the CDR3 is TGCAGTGTCGTAGTCCCCGGGACCCTTTGCTCCCACAATGAGCAGTTCTTC.

J is TRBJ2-1 and V is TRBV29-1; no clear D. The CDR3 consists of 12 residues. The V end lost 3 bases, the J end lost 4 bases, and 7 bases lay between the germline ends. In germline, CDR1 is SQVTM, CDR2 ANQGSEA. DNA for the CDR3: TGCAGCGTTGATGGCAGATACAATGAGCAGTTCTTC. Its protein product is CSVDGRYNEQFF.

The table lists this clonotype with a few counts. This chain joins TRBV20-1 and TRBJ2-1, with D hard to call. This CDR3 spans 13 amino acids. From germline, CDR1 is DFQATT and CDR2 SNEGSKA (reference sequence). Trimming took 6 bases from V and 4 from J, leaving 13 bases between them. In DNA form, the CDR3 reads TGCAGTGCCGGGCGGAGCCTGTACAATGAGCAGTTCTTC. Translated, it gives CSAGRSLYNEQFF.

This clonotype was picked up a small number of times. This chain links TRBV29-1 with TRBJ2-3, with 10 bases identical to TRBD1. The CDR3 is 13 amino acids. V lost 4 bases to trimming and J lost 5 bases; unmatched junction nucleotides: 3. Germline V CDR1 and CDR2: SQVTM, ANQGSEA. CDR3 coding DNA: TGCAGCGTTGCGACAGGGGGCTTAGATACGCAGTATTTT. Protein product: CSVATGGLDTQYF.

The chain has TRBV4-1 and TRBJ1-6, with 9 bases fitting TRBD1. This CDR3 contains 17 residues. Per the germline V gene, CDR1 is MGHRA and CDR2 is YSYEKL. V lost 1 base and J lost 5; bases outside the gene matches: 6. The CDR3 protein is CASSQVGQGPDNSPLHF. Here the CDR3 DNA reads TGCGCCAGCAGCCAAGTGGGACAGGGTCCGGATAATTCACCCCTCCACTTT.